Below are 6 T cell receptor beta chains sequenced from a single sample in a study of cytomegalovirus exposure and HLA in healthy donors. 13 Jbeta primers and 60 Vbeta primers were used for the PCR. Using immunoSEQ multiplex PCR, the repertoire was profiled, and TCRdb retains in-frame clones only, with some absent. The table has about 45,000 clones, roughly half seen once. The sample comprised PBMCs. These receptors were collected from a man in his 60s in good health and CMV-seronegative.

The chain uses TRBV11-2 and TRBJ2-7; 12 nucleotides agree with TRBD2. The CDR3 is made up of 15 amino acids. Trimming at V came to 5 bases and at J to 3 bases, leaving 5 bases not matched to a gene. Germline CDR1 and CDR2: SGHAT and FQNNGV. The CDR3 DNA is TGTGCCAGCAGCCCGGGACTAGCGGGCAGCTACGAGCAGTACTTC. The encoded protein is CASSPGLAGSYEQYF.

The gene calls are TRBV5-4 and TRBJ2-3; TRBD2 aligns across 7 bases. After removal of 0 bases from V and 5 bases from J, the junction contained 9 bases not matched to a gene. This CDR3 is 16 amino acids long. Germline V gives CDR1 SGHNT, CDR2 YYREEE (reference sequence). The CDR3 region is CASSLVSSGSGDTQYF. CDR3 nucleotide sequence: TGTGCCAGCAGCTTGGTTTCTAGCGGTTCGGGAGATACGCAGTATTTT.

J is TRBJ2-3 and V is TRBV7-9, with TRBD2 matching 8 bases. The CDR3 extends over 15 amino acids. The germline gives CDR1 SEHNR, CDR2 FQNEAQ (reference sequence). The trim removed 1 base at V and 3 bases at J, leaving 3 bases unmatched. CDR3 region: CASSLVSGITDTQYF. CDR3 DNA sequence: TGTGCCAGCAGCTTAGTTAGCGGGATAACAGATACGCAGTATTTT. The complete variable domain, with remaining parts taken from reference TRBV7-9 and TRBJ2-3, reads DTGVSQNPRHKITKRGQNVTFRCDPISEHNRLYWYRQTLGQGPEFLTYFQNEAQLEKSRLLSDRFSAERPKGSFSTLEIQRTEQGDSAMYLCASSLVSGITDTQYFGPGTRLTVL.

This chain connects TRBV7-6 to TRBJ1-3, with D hard to call. This CDR3 has 15 residues. Germline CDR1 reads SGHVS; CDR2 reads FNYEAQ. V lost 3 bases, J lost 4 bases, and 13 bases lay in between. The CDR3 DNA reads TGTGCCAGCAGCTTGCGGAGTCATTCCGGAAACACCATATATTTT. This sequence encodes CASSLRSHSGNTIYF.

J is TRBJ2-7 and V is TRBV5-4, with TRBD2 as a possible D gene (6 bases). The V gene lost 4 bases and the J gene lost 3 bases, with 14 bases spanning the gap. The CDR3 covers 14 residues. Germline CDR1 reads SGHNT; CDR2 reads YYREEE (reference sequence). The DNA for the CDR3 is TGTGCCAGCAGCCCCGGGGGACTGATCTACGAGCAGTACTTC. Translating it yields CASSPGGLIYEQYF.

In DNA form, the CDR3 reads TGTGCCAGCAGCACTGCCGGGGAGGCGGAAGAGACCCAGTACTTC. It is translated as CASSTAGEAEETQYF. The chain recombines TRBV4-2 with TRBJ2-5; D is perhaps TRBD2 (6 bases). The V end was cut by 5 bases, the J end by 3 bases, with 16 bases between. CDR3 size: 15 residues. Germline V gives CDR1 LGHNA, CDR2 YNFKEQ.